This TCR beta chain appears in the sequencing data of a study of vaccination and CD4 T cells after COVID-19. Study information: Timing of post-vaccine sample collection was a median 72 days after dose two, with a range of 14 to 241. Study-level points and caveats: Post-vaccination reactive clonotypes (median roughly 41) did not differ significantly from post-infection (under 22).

Sequencing of cultured CD4+ T cell DNA used the Oncomine TCR Beta short-read assay. TCRdb reprocessed the PCR reads via MiXCR and lists one record per CDR3 protein. The table shows about 15,000 distinct CDR3 sequences, with 50% to 55% occurring only once. The germline V gene encodes CDR1 MNHEY and CDR2 SVGEGT. The length of the CDR3 is 14 residues. V lost 5 bases and J 4 bases, leaving 14 bases between the germline ends. Stated treatment: roughly 11-day PBMC culture with coronavirus spike peptide pools or control peptides (ViraFEST assay). In its sample, this clonotype was seen once. As yet, its antigen is unknown.

The V call is TRBV6-2 or TRBV6-3, the J call TRBJ1-2; D is ambiguous. This clonotype was obtained from a human donor who had recovered from COVID-19. Sequenced sample: CD4+ T cells from blood, cultured in vitro. CDR3 sequence (DNA): TGTGCCAGCAGTAGGAGGGCGGACTTCTATGGCTACACCTTC. This encodes CASSRRADFYGYTF.